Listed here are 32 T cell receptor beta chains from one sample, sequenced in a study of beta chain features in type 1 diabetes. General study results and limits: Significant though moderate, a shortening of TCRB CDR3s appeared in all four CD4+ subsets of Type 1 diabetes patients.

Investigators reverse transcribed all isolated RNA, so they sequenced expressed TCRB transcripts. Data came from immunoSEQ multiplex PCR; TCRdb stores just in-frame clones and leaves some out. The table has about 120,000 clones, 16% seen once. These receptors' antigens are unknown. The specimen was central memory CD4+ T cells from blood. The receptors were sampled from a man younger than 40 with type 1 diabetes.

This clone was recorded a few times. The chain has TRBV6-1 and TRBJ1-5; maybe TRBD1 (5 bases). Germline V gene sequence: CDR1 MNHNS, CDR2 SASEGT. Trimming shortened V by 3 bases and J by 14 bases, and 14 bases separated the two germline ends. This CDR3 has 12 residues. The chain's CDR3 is CASSEEEGRKHF. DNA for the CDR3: TGTGCCAGCAGTGAGGAGGAGGGGCGCAAGCATTTT.

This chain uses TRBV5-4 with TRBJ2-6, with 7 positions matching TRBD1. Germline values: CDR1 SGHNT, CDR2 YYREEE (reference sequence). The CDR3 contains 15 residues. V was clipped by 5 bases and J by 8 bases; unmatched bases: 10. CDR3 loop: CASRKNTGVSNVLTF. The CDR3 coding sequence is TGTGCCAGCAGAAAAAATACAGGGGTGTCCAACGTCCTGACTTTC. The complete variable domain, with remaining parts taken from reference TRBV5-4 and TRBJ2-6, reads ETGVTQSPTHLIKTRGQQVTLRCSSQSGHNTVSWYQQALGQGPQFIFQYYREEENGRGNFPPRFSGLQFPNYSSELNVNALELDDSALYLCASRKNTGVSNVLTFGAGSRLTVL.

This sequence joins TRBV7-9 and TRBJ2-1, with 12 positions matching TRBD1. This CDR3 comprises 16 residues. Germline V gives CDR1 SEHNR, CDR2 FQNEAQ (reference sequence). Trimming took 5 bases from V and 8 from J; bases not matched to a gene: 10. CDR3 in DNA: TGTGCCAGCAGCGAAACCGGGACAGGGGGCAAGGATGAGCAGTTCTTC. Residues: CASSETGTGGKDEQFF.

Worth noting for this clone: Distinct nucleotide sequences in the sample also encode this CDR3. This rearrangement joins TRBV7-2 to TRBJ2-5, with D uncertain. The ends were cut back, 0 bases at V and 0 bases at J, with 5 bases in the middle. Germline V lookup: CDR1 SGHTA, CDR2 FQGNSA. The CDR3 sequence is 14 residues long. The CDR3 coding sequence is TGTGCCAGCAGCTTAGCGGCTTACCAAGAGACCCAGTACTTC. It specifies CASSLAAYQETQYF.

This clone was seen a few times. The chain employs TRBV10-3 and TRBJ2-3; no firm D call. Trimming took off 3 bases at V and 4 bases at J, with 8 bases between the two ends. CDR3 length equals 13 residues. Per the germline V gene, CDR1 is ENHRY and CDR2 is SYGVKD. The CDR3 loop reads CAISEDVADTQYF. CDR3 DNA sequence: TGTGCCATCAGTGAAGATGTAGCAGATACGCAGTATTTT.

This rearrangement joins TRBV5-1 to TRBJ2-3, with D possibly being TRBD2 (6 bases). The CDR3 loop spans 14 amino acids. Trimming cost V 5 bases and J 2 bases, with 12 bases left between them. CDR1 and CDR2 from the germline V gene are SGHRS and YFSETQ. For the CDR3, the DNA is TGCGCCAGCAGGTCCCAGGGACTCACAGATACGCAGTATTTT. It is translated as CASRSQGLTDTQYF.

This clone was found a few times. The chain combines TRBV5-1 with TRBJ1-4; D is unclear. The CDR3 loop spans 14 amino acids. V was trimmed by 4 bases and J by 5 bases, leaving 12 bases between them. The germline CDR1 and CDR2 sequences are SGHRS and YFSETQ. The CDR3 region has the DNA TGCGCCAGCAGCATGAGTCCTCCCAATGAAAAACTGTTTTTT. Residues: CASSMSPPNEKLFF. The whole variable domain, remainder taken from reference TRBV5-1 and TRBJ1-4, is KAGVTQTPRYLIKTRGQQVTLSCSPISGHRSVSWYQQTPGQGLQFLFEYFSETQRNKGNFPGRFSGRQFSNSRSEMNVSTLELGDSALYLCASSMSPPNEKLFFGSGTQLSVL.

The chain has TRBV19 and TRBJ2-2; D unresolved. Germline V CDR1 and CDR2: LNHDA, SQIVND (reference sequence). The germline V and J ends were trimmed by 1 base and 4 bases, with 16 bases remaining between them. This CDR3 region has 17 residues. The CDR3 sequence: CASSIALKMGSTGELFF. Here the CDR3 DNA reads TGTGCCAGTAGTATAGCACTCAAAATGGGAAGCACCGGGGAGCTGTTTTTT.

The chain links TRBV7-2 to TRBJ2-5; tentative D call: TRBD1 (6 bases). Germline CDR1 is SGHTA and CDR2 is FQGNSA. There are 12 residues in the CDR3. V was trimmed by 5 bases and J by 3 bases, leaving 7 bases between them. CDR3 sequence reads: CASSPGEETQYF. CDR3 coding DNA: TGTGCCAGCAGCCCAGGGGAAGAGACCCAGTACTTC.

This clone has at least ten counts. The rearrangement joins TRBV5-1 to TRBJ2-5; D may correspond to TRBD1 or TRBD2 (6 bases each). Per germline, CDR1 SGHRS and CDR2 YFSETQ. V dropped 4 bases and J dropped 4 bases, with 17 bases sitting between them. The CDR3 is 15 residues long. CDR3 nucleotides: TGCGCCAGCAGCCCCTATCCGGGGGCTGGAGAGACCCAGTACTTC. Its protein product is CASSPYPGAGETQYF.

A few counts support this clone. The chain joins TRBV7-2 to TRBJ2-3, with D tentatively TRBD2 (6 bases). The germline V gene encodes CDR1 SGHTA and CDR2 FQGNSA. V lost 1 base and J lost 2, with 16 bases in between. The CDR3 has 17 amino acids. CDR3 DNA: TGTGCCAGCAGCTTAGTCTGGAGACTAGACTACACAGATACGCAGTATTTT. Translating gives CASSLVWRLDYTDTQYF.

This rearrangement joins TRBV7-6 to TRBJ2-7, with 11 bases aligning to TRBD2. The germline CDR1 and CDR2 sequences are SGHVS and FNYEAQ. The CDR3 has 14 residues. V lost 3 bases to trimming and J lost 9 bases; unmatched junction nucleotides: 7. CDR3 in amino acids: CASSLGLAVLGQYF. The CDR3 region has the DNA TGTGCCAGCAGCTTGGGACTAGCGGTACTGGGGCAGTACTTC.

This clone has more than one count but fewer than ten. The CDR3 sequence is CASSLSLGNQPQHF. The CDR3 nucleotides read TGTGCCAGCAGCTTATCTTTGGGCAATCAGCCCCAGCATTTT. This chain connects TRBV7-8 to TRBJ1-5, with D unclear. Trimming removed 2 bases from V and 2 bases from J, with 7 bases in between. There are 14 residues in the CDR3. Germline-derived CDR1 and CDR2 are SGHVS and FQNEAQ. The full variable domain, its missing parts supplied by reference TRBV7-8 and TRBJ1-5, is GAGVSQSPRYKVAKRGQDVALRCDPISGHVSLFWYQQALGQGPEFLTYFQNEAQLDKSGLPSDRFFAERPEGSVSTLKIQRTQQEDSAVYLCASSLSLGNQPQHFGDGTRLSIL.

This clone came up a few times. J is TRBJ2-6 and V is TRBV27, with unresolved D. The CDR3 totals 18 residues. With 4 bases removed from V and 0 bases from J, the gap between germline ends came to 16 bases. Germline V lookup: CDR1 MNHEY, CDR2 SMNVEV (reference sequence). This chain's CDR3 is CASSSNVGKHSGANVLTF. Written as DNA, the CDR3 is TGTGCCAGCAGTTCAAACGTTGGCAAACACTCTGGGGCCAACGTCCTGACTTTC.

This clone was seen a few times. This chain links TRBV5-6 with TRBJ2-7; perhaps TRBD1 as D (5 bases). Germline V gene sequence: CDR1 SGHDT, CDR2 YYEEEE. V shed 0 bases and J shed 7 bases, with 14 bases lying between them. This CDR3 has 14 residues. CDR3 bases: TGTGCCAGCAGCTTGGGGGGCCCGGCTTGGGAGCAGTACTTC. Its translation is CASSLGGPAWEQYF.

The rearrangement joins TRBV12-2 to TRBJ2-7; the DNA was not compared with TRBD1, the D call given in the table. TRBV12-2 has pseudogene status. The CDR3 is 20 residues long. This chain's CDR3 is CASRLAEPVPGQGTYYEQYF. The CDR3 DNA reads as TGTGCAAGTCGCTTAGCGGAGCCAGTCCCGGGACAGGGGACTTACTACGAGCAGTACTTC.

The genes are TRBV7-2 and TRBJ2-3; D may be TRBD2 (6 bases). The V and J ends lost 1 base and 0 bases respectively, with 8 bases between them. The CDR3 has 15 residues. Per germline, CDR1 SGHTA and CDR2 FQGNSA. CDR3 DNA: TGTGCCAGCAGCTTAGTTGGGGGGAGCACAGATACGCAGTATTTT. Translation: CASSLVGGSTDTQYF.

CDR3 sequence: CSVGQGSDKPQHF. The CDR3 DNA sequence: TGCAGCGTAGGACAGGGGAGTGATAAGCCCCAGCATTTT. The chain recombines TRBV29-1 with TRBJ1-5, with 9 bases lining up with TRBD1. Germline V gene lookup returns CDR1 SQVTM and CDR2 ANQGSEA. The CDR3 has 13 amino acids. After removal of 6 bases from V and 8 bases from J, the junction contained 8 bases not matched to a gene.

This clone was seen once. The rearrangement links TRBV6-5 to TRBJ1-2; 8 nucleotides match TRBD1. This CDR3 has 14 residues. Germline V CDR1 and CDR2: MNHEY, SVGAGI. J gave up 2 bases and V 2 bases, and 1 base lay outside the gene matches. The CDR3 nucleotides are TGTGCCAGCAGTTACGGACAGGGAAACTATGGCTACACCTTC. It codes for CASSYGQGNYGYTF.

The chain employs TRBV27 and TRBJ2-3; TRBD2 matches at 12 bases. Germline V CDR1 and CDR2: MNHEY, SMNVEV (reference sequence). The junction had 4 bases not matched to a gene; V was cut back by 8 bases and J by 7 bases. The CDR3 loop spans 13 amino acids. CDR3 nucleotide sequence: TGTGCCAGCTCTAGCGGGGGGGCAAATACGCAGTATTTT. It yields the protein CASSSGGANTQYF.

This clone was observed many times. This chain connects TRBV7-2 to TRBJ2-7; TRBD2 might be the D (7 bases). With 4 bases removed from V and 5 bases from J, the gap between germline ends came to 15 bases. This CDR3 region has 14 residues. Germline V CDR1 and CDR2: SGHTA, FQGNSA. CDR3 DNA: TGTGCCAGCAGCTCTATGTGGGGGGGCCACGAGCAGTACTTC. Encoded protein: CASSSMWGGHEQYF.

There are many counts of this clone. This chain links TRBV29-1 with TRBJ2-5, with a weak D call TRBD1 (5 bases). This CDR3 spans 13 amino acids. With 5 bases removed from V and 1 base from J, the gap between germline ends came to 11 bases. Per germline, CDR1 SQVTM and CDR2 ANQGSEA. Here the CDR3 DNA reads TGCAGCGTTAGTTCTGGGGCCCAAGAGACCCAGTACTTC. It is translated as CSVSSGAQETQYF. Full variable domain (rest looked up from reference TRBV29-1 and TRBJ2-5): SAVISQKPSRDICQRGTSLTIQCQVDSQVTMMFWYRQQPGQSLTLIATANQGSEATYESGFVIDKFPISRPNLTFSTLTVSNMSPEDSSIYLCSVSSGAQETQYFGPGTRLLVL.

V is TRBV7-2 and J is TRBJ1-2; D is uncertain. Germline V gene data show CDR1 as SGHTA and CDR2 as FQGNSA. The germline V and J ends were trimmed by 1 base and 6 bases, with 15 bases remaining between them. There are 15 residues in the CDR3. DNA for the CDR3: TGTGCCAGCAGCTTAGAGCTGGTGACTATTCATGGCTACACCTTC. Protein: CASSLELVTIHGYTF.

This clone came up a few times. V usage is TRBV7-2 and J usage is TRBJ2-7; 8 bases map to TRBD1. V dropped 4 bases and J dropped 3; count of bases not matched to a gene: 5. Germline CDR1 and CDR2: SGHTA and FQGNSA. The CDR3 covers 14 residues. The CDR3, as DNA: TGTGCCAGCAGCTCGTACGGACAGGGCTACGAGCAGTACTTC. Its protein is CASSSYGQGYEQYF.

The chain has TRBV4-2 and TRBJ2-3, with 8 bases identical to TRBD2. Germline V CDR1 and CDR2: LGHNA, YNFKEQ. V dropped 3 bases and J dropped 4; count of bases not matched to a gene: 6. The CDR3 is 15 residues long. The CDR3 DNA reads TGTGCCAGCAGCCATGGCGGGGGGAAACCAGATACGCAGTATTTT. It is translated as CASSHGGGKPDTQYF.

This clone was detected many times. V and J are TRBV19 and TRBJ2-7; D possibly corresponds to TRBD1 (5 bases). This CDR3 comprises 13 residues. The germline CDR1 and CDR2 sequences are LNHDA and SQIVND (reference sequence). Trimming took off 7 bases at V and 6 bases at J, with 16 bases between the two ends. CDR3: CASTPRGSIEQYF. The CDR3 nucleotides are TGTGCCAGTACCCCTAGGGGATCTATCGAGCAGTACTTC.

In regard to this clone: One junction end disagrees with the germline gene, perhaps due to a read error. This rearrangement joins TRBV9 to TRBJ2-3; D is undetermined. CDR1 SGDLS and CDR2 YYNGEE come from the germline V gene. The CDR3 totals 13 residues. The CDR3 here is CASSEKHRDSQYF. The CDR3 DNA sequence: TGTGCCAGCAGCGAAAAACACAGAGATTCGCAGTATTTT.

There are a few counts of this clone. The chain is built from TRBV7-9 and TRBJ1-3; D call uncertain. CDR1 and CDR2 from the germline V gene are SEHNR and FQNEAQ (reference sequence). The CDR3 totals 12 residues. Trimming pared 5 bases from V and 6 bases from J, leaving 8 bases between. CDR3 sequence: CASSRESNTIYF. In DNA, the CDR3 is TGTGCCAGCAGCCGAGAATCAAACACCATATATTTT. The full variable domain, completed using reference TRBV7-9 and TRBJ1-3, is DTGVSQNPRHKITKRGQNVTFRCDPISEHNRLYWYRQTLGQGPEFLTYFQNEAQLEKSRLLSDRFSAERPKGSFSTLEIQRTEQGDSAMYLCASSRESNTIYFGEGSWLTVV.

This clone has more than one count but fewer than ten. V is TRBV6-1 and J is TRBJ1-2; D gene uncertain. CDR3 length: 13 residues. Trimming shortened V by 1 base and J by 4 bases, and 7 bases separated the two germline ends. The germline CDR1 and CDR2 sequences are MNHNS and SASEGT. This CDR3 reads CASSEGSRYGYTF. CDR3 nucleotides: TGTGCCAGCAGTGAAGGGTCTCGCTATGGCTACACCTTC.

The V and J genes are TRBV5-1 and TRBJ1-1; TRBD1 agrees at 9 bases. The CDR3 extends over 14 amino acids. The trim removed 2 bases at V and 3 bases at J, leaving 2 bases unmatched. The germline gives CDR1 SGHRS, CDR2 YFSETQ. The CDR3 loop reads CASSLQGADTEAFF. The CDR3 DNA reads TGCGCCAGCAGCTTACAGGGGGCGGACACTGAAGCTTTCTTT.

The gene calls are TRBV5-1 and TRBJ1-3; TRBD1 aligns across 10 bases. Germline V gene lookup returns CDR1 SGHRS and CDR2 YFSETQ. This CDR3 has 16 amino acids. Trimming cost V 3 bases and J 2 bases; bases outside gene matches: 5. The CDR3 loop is CASSSAGQGTGNTIYF. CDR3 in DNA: TGCGCCAGCAGCTCCGCGGGACAGGGGACTGGAAACACCATATATTTT.

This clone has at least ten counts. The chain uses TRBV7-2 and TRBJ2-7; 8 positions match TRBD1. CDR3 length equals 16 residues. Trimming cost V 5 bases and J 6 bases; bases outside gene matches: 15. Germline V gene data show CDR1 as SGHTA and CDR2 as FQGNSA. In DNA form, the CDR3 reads TGTGCCAGCAGCCCAATCGCCGGGACAGGAATACGCGAGCAGTACTTC. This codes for CASSPIAGTGIREQYF.